Listed here are 14 T cell receptor beta chains from one sample, sequenced in a study of cytomegalovirus exposure and HLA in healthy donors. TCRdb keeps only in-frame clones here, not all; method: immunoSEQ multiplex PCR. The sample holds 70,000 to 95,000 clones, 93% seen once. The source material was PBMCs. The receptors here all came from a young woman in good health and CMV-seronegative.

The genes are TRBV10-2 and TRBJ2-1; TRBD2 matches at 8 bases. V lost 7 bases to trimming and J lost 4 bases; unmatched junction nucleotides: 6. In germline, CDR1 is WSHSY, CDR2 SAAADI. This CDR3 contains 14 residues. In DNA, the CDR3 is TGCGCCAGCACGTCGGCGGGGGGATACAATGAGCAGTTCTTC. It codes for CASTSAGGYNEQFF.

The chain combines TRBV4-1 with TRBJ2-1; 14 nucleotides agree with TRBD2. The V gene's germline CDR1 is MGHRA and CDR2 YSYEKL. V was clipped by 3 bases and J by 7 bases; unmatched bases: 8. The CDR3 totals 17 residues. The CDR3 nucleotides read TGCGCCAGCAGCCACCGACTAGCGGGAGGGCCCGGGAATGAGCAGTTCTTC. This gives the protein CASSHRLAGGPGNEQFF.

This clone was observed a single time. The chain uses TRBV29-1 and TRBJ2-1, with 8 bases fitting TRBD2. Per germline, CDR1 SQVTM and CDR2 ANQGSEA. V was clipped by 1 base and J by 8 bases; unmatched bases: 16. This CDR3 comprises 17 residues. Here the CDR3 reads CSVEGTESGRYGDEQFF. The CDR3 DNA reads as TGCAGCGTTGAAGGAACGGAAAGCGGGAGATATGGAGATGAGCAGTTCTTC.

The rearrangement joins TRBV6-1 to TRBJ1-1, with 7 bases that match TRBD1. The CDR3 sequence is 15 residues long. V trimming: 3 bases; J trimming: 6 bases; junction bases outside the gene matches: 10. The germline gives CDR1 MNHNS, CDR2 SASEGT. CDR3 in amino acids: CASSDLTGIFAEAFF. The CDR3 DNA reads as TGTGCCAGCAGTGATCTGACAGGGATTTTTGCTGAAGCTTTCTTT.

The chain uses TRBV7-9 and TRBJ2-7; 8 bases map to TRBD1. Germline assignment: CDR1 SEHNR and CDR2 FQNEAQ (reference sequence). This CDR3 has 14 amino acids. After removal of 5 bases from V and 5 bases from J, the junction contained 8 bases not matched to a gene. CDR3 amino acids: CASSRTGLGDEQYF. The CDR3 DNA follows: TGTGCCAGCAGCCGGACAGGGTTAGGGGACGAGCAGTACTTC.

J is TRBJ2-5 and V is TRBV27, with TRBD2 identical over 8 bases. CDR3 length: 14 residues. Germline lookup yields CDR1 MNHEY and CDR2 SMNVEV (reference sequence). Trimming removed 5 bases from V and 4 bases from J; junction bases left unmatched: 6. CDR3 nucleotides: TGTGCCAGCAGTACCGGGGGGGCCCGAGAGACCCAGTACTTC. Translating gives CASSTGGARETQYF.

The chain employs TRBV19 and TRBJ1-3; 7 bases match TRBD1. With V trimmed by 7 bases and J by 10 bases, 10 bases remained unmatched. Germline-derived CDR1 and CDR2 are LNHDA and SQIVND (reference sequence). The CDR3 length is 13 residues. The CDR3 spells CASTRQGMTTIYF. As DNA, the CDR3 is TGTGCCAGTACCCGACAGGGAATGACGACCATATATTTT.

This chain joins TRBV28 and TRBJ1-6; maybe TRBD1 (6 bases). This CDR3 has 17 amino acids. Per the germline V gene, CDR1 is MDHEN and CDR2 is SYDVKM. V dropped 3 bases and J dropped 4 bases, with 16 bases sitting between them. The CDR3 loop is CASSLQTGPVYNSPLHF. The CDR3 region has the DNA TGTGCCAGCAGTTTGCAGACAGGCCCCGTTTATAATTCACCCCTCCACTTT.

The V and J genes are TRBV19 and TRBJ1-2, with D maybe TRBD1 (6 bases). Trimming took off 5 bases at V and 4 bases at J, with 14 bases between the two ends. Germline V gene lookup returns CDR1 LNHDA and CDR2 SQIVND (reference sequence). The CDR3 sequence is 14 residues long. The CDR3 nucleotides are TGTGCCAGTAGTCCTTCTGGACAGATCTATGGCTACACCTTC. Translation gives CASSPSGQIYGYTF. Full variable domain (remainder filled in from reference TRBV19 and TRBJ1-2): DGGITQSPKYLFRKEGQNVTLSCEQNLNHDAMYWYRQDPGQGLRLIYYSQIVNDFQKGDIAEGYSVSREKKESFPLTVTSAQKNPTAFYLCASSPSGQIYGYTFGSGTRLTVV.

In nucleotides, the CDR3 is TGTGCCACCAGCAGAGGACAAGGGGATAGACAGCCCCAGCATTTT. Protein sequence: CATSRGQGDRQPQHF. This chain links TRBV15 with TRBJ1-5; tentative D call: TRBD1 (5 bases). The CDR3 is 15 amino acids. Germline V gives CDR1 LNHNV, CDR2 YYDKDF (reference sequence). V gave up 1 base and J gave up 7 bases, with 14 bases separating them.

This clone has a handful of counts. V is TRBV19 and J is TRBJ1-3; weak D call: TRBD1 (5 bases). CDR1 is LNHDA, CDR2 SQIVND, per germline (reference sequence). The CDR3 runs to 13 residues. Trimming removed 5 bases at V and 6 bases at J, with 11 bases between. As DNA, the CDR3 is TGTGCCAGTAGTGAGACAGCTGAAAACACCATATATTTT. It yields the protein CASSETAENTIYF.

This clone was found once. The V gene is TRBV18, the J gene TRBJ1-2; TRBD1 aligns across 7 bases. With 6 bases clipped from V and 5 bases from J, the junction kept 12 bases outside the gene matches. Germline CDR1 KGHSH, CDR2 LQKENI. This CDR3 contains 15 residues. The CDR3 bases are TGTGCCAGCTCCGCAAGACAGGGCGAAGGGTATGGCTACACCTTC. Protein sequence: CASSARQGEGYGYTF.

The rearrangement links TRBV5-1 to TRBJ1-1; 9 positions match TRBD1. CDR1 SGHRS and CDR2 YFSETQ come from the germline V gene. V lost 3 bases and J lost 11; bases outside the gene matches: 23. The CDR3 loop spans 18 amino acids. As DNA, the CDR3 is TGCGCCAGCAGCTCGACTACCTACAGGGGGCAAGGGGGTAGTGGGGCTTTCTTT. This gives the protein CASSSTTYRGQGGSGAFF.

This chain connects TRBV29-1 to TRBJ2-5; D may be TRBD1 (6 bases). V was clipped by 4 bases and J by 5 bases, with 20 bases between them. Germline V gene data show CDR1 as SQVTM and CDR2 as ANQGSEA. There are 15 residues in the CDR3. The chain's CDR3 is CSVVRSRGVGETQYF. CDR3 coding DNA: TGCAGCGTTGTTAGATCCAGGGGTGTTGGGGAGACCCAGTACTTC.